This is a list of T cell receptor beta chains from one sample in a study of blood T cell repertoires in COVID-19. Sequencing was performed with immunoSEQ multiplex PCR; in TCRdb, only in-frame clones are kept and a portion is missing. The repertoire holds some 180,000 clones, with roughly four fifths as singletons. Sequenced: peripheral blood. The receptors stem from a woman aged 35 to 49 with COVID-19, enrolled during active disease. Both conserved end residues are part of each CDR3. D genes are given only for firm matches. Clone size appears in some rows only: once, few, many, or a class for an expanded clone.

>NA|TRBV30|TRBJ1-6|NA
CAWSWGLMDSPLHF
TGTGCCTGGAGTTGGGGACTTATGGATTCACCCCTCCACTTT
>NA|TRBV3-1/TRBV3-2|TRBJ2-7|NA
CASRGAYEQYF
TGTGCCAGCAGGGGAGCCTACGAGCAGTACTTC
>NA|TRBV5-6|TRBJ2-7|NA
CASSLRLIPYEQYF
TGTGCCAGCAGCTTGAGACTCATCCCCTACGAGCAGTACTTC
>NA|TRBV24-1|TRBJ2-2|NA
CATSDLKGQLGGELFF
TGTGCCACCAGTGATTTGAAAGGACAGCTCGGCGGGGAGCTGTTTTTT
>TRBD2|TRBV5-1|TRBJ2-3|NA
CASSLRSSGSTDTQYF
TGCGCCAGCAGCTTGCGGTCTAGCGGGAGCACAGATACGCAGTATTTT
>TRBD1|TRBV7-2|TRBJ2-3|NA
CASSDQGTAITDTQYF
TGTGCCAGCAGCGACCAAGGGACAGCAATCACAGATACGCAGTATTTT
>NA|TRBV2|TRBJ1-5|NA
CASSSPGISNQPQHF
TGTGCCAGCAGCTCTCCGGGAATTAGCAATCAGCCCCAGCATTTT
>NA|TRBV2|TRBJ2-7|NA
CASSVQETYEQYF
TGTGCCAGCAGTGTACAGGAAACCTACGAGCAGTACTTC
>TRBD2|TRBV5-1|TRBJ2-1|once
CASSWLAGVNGEQFF
TGCGCCAGCAGCTGGCTAGCGGGGGTCAATGGTGAGCAGTTCTTC
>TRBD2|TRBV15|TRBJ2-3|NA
CATRGTSGTRGDTQYF
TGTGCCACCAGAGGGACTAGCGGGACGCGTGGAGATACGCAGTATTTT
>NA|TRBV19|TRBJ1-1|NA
CASRPPGRGATEAFF
TGTGCCAGTAGACCCCCGGGCAGGGGAGCAACTGAAGCTTTCTTT
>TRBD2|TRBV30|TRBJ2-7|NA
CAWRAPGLAGVGEQYF
TGTGCCTGGAGAGCTCCGGGACTAGCGGGAGTAGGGGAGCAGTACTTC
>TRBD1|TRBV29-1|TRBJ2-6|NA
CSVKDPGQLLSGANVLTF
TGCAGCGTTAAAGATCCGGGACAGCTTCTCTCTGGGGCCAACGTCCTGACTTTC
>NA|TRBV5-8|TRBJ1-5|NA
CASSPSWGRSNQPQHF
TGTGCCAGCAGCCCGAGTTGGGGGCGTAGCAATCAGCCCCAGCATTTT
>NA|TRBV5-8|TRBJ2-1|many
CASSLWGSNEQFF
TGTGCCAGCAGCTTATGGGGCTCCAATGAGCAGTTCTTC
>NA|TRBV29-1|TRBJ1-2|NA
CSVEFGGKDGYTF
TGCAGCGTTGAATTCGGGGGTAAGGATGGCTACACCTTC
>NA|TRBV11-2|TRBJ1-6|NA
CASSYGQYNSPLHF
TGTGCCAGCAGCTACGGACAGTATAATTCACCCCTCCACTTT
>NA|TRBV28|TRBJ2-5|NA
CASSHDTYQETQYF
TGTGCCAGCAGCCATGACACCTACCAAGAGACCCAGTACTTC
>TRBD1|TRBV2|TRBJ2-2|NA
CASSVRWDRGTGELFF
TGTGCCAGCAGTGTACGTTGGGACAGGGGAACCGGGGAGCTGTTTTTT
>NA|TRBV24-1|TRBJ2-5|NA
CATSDPGGTQYF
TGTGCCACCAGTGACCCCGGGGGGACCCAGTACTTC
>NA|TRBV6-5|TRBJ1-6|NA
CASSYSSGSYNSPLHF
TGTGCCAGCAGTTACTCTTCGGGCTCCTATAATTCACCCCTCCACTTT
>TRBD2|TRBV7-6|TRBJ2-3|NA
CASSTGLAGVYTQYF
TGTGCCAGCAGCACAGGACTAGCGGGAGTTTATACGCAGTATTTT
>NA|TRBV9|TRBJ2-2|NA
CASSVAPSSLEGELFF
TGTGCCAGCAGCGTAGCACCCTCCTCGCTAGAGGGGGAGCTGTTTTTT
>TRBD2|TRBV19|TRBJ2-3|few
CASSSGSPPDTQYF
TGTGCCAGTAGTAGCGGGAGCCCCCCAGATACGCAGTATTTT